The present TCR beta chain was sequenced within a study of Ad26.COV2.S vaccination and SARS-CoV-2 variants. Overall study context: Of the COV1001 trial arms, the Ad26.COV2.S arm included the donor. Ad26.COV2.S shots went into the muscle once or twice, 56 days apart.

Treatment in this sample: around 19 received Ad26.COV2.S at low or high dose, single or two shots; roughly 5 received placebo; per-sample allocation not given. At day 63 after the first vaccine or placebo injection, samples were drawn. A Boston donor was an adult aged 18-55 years. TCRdb's copy holds only in-frame clones and misses some; the assay was immunoSEQ multiplex PCR. The sample shows about 400,000 clones, about 80% of them seen only once. This TCR derives from a person between 18 and 59 years old who received the Ad26.COV2.S COVID-19 vaccine or a placebo. The material sequenced was peripheral blood, taken in a trial of Ad26.COV2.S vaccine versus placebo.

The chain's CDR3 is CASSEQGEGSPLHF. In DNA form, the CDR3 reads TGTGCCAGCAGCGAACAGGGAGAGGGGTCACCCCTCCACTTT. The chain has TRBV7-2 and TRBJ1-6; D is possibly TRBD1 (6 bases). V shed 5 bases and J shed 10 bases, with 15 bases lying between them. This CDR3 has 14 residues. Germline V CDR1 and CDR2: SGHTA, FQGNSA.